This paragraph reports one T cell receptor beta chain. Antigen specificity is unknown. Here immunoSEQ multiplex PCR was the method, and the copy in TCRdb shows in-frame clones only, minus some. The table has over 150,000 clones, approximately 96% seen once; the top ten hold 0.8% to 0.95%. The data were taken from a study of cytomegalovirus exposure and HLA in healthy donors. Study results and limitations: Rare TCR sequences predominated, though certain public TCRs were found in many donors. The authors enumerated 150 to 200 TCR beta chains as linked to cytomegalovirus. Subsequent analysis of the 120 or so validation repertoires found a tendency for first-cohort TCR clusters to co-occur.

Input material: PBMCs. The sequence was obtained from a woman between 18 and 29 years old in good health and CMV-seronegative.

CDR3 sequence (DNA): TGTGCCAGCAGCGCCAAGACTAGCGGGTGGGTCGATGAGCAGTTCTTC. Translation: CASSAKTSGWVDEQFF. The chain carries TRBV5-4 and TRBJ2-1; TRBD2 matches at 10 bases. Looked up from germline, CDR1 is SGHNT and CDR2 is YYREEE (reference sequence). V trimming: 4 bases; J trimming: 8 bases; junction bases outside the gene matches: 12. This CDR3 is 16 amino acids long. Supplemented by reference TRBV5-4 and TRBJ2-1, the full variable domain reads ETGVTQSPTHLIKTRGQQVTLRCSSQSGHNTVSWYQQALGQGPQFIFQYYREEENGRGNFPPRFSGLQFPNYSSELNVNALELDDSALYLCASSAKTSGWVDEQFFGPGTRLTVL.